These 6 T cell receptor beta chains came from one sample sequenced in a study of liver allograft versus peripheral blood T cells (dated by TCRdb to the early 2020s). For the study in its entirety: In liver transplant recipients, the study looked at T cell receptor repertoires in the peripheral blood and set them against the repertoires found within the transplanted livers.

Sequencing instrument: Illumina MiSeq. TCRdb handled the public reads itself, with Q25 trimming in fastp and clone calling in MiXCR, and kept productive beta chains. When rows share a CDR3 protein, they turn into one entry using the most common DNA and genes. In all, the sample holds about 8,400 distinct CDR3 sequences, and 17% of those were seen once. The top ten clones comprise 4% to 5.5% of the sample. These TCRs come from a human patient who had a liver transplant. After a transplant, some T cells may be of graft donor origin.

The gene calls are TRBV10-3 and TRBJ1-5; no clear D. This CDR3 has 13 amino acids. Germline V CDR1 and CDR2: ENHRY, SYGVKD. The germline V and J ends were trimmed by 4 bases and 4 bases, with 8 bases remaining between them. Here the CDR3 DNA reads TGTGCCATCAGTGGGTCGGGGAATCAGCCCCAGCATTTT. Residues: CAISGSGNQPQHF.

The chain combines TRBV3-1 with TRBJ2-2; TRBD1 matches at 9 bases. The CDR3 length is 16 residues. Germline values: CDR1 LGHDT, CDR2 YNNKEL (reference sequence). V lost 1 base to trimming and J lost 3 bases; unmatched junction nucleotides: 3. The CDR3 DNA reads as TGTGCCAGCAGCCAAGGAGGGACAGGGTACACCGGGGAGCTGTTTTTT. This encodes CASSQGGTGYTGELFF.

This clonotype is medium-sized by share. This chain connects TRBV27 to TRBJ1-2, with no clear D. The CDR3 loop spans 13 amino acids. The germline V gene has CDR1 MNHEY and CDR2 SMNVEV (reference sequence). V lost 4 bases and J lost 7, with 13 bases in between. The CDR3 sequence: CASSSLGSGGYTF. The DNA of the CDR3 is TGTGCCAGCAGTTCGTTGGGGTCAGGTGGCTACACCTTC.

This clonotype was seen a few times. The rearrangement uses TRBV28 and TRBJ2-4; 10 bases are shared with TRBD1. This CDR3 comprises 16 residues. Germline values: CDR1 MDHEN, CDR2 SYDVKM. After removal of 4 bases from V and 0 bases from J, the junction contained 3 bases not matched to a gene. CDR3 in DNA: TGTGCCAGCAGTTCGGGACAGGGGACAGCCAAAAACATTCAGTACTTC. Translation gives CASSSGQGTAKNIQYF. Variable domain in full (rest from reference TRBV28 and TRBJ2-4): DVKVTQSSRYLVKRTGEKVFLECVQDMDHENMFWYRQDPGLGLRLIYFSYDVKMKEKGDIPEGYSVSREKKERFSLILESASTNQTSMYLCASSSGQGTAKNIQYFGAGTRLSVL.

In this sample, this clonotype turned up many times. In nucleotides, the CDR3 is TGTGCCATCAGTGAGTCTAGGACTAGCGGGGGAGAGACCCAGTACTTC. It is translated as CAISESRTSGGETQYF. This chain uses TRBV10-3 with TRBJ2-5; 13 positions match TRBD2. J lost 4 bases, V lost 0 bases, and 2 bases had no gene match. The CDR3 is 16 amino acids. The germline gives CDR1 ENHRY, CDR2 SYGVKD.

In its sample, this clonotype ranks as medium-sized (0.01 to 0.1%). J is TRBJ2-3 and V is TRBV6-6, with 12 positions matching TRBD1. This CDR3 has 16 amino acids. J gave up 4 bases and V 7 bases, and 9 bases lay outside the gene matches. Germline CDR1 MNHNY, CDR2 SVGAGI (reference sequence). The CDR3 DNA is TGTGCCAGCACAGCTAGGGGGACAGGGGGCGCAGATACGCAGTATTTT. Encoded protein: CASTARGTGGADTQYF.